Listed below are T cell receptor delta chains from one sample, sequenced in a study of gamma-delta chains in newborns, infants, children. TCRdb re-analyzed the reads via CATT. Counted here are approximately 12,000 delta-chain clones, roughly 8.5% occurring once; the ten biggest clones make up roughly 3.8%. The sample taken for sequencing was blood. All receptors derive from a child who was a newborn, infant or young child, either healthy, febrile or measles-vaccinated (not recorded which). Both conserved end residues are part of each CDR3. Fields, in order: CDR3 protein, D gene, V gene. D genes are given only for firm matches.

CDR3 protein: CACDTVSGILGDKEGTDKLIF
D gene: TRDD3
V gene: TRDV2

CDR3 protein: CACDTVLEGYVGTRPLIF
D gene: TRDD3
V gene: TRDV2

CDR3 protein: CACDTLGLGGHTDKLIF
D gene: TRDD3
V gene: TRDV2

CDR3 protein: CACDTLGDLSDKLIF
D gene: TRDD3
V gene: TRDV2

CDR3 protein: CACDTVQRAGGFELIF
D gene: TRDD3
V gene: TRDV2

CDR3 protein: CACDTVGGSSSDKLIF
D gene: -
V gene: TRDV2

CDR3 protein: CACDLMGADKLIF
D gene: -
V gene: TRDV2

CDR3 protein: CAFFRTTDKLIF
D gene: -
V gene: TRDV3

CDR3 protein: CACDTITGGMYTDKLIF
D gene: TRDD3
V gene: TRDV2

CDR3 protein: CACDTVTPYTDKLTF
D gene: -
V gene: TRDV2

CDR3 protein: CALGELFGPSPVLGDTRTDKLIF
D gene: TRDD3
V gene: TRDV1

CDR3 protein: CACDTISTGGYVSAQLFF
D gene: TRDD3
V gene: TRDV2

CDR3 protein: CACDTVPRGGTDKLIF
D gene: -
V gene: TRDV2

CDR3 protein: CACDTMGSAGGHSSWDTRQMFF
D gene: TRDD3
V gene: TRDV2

CDR3 protein: CACDPLGDMKTDKLIF
D gene: TRDD3
V gene: TRDV2

CDR3 protein: CACDLLGDRYTDKLIF
D gene: TRDD3
V gene: TRDV2

CDR3 protein: CACDPVLGDNDKLIF
D gene: TRDD3
V gene: TRDV2